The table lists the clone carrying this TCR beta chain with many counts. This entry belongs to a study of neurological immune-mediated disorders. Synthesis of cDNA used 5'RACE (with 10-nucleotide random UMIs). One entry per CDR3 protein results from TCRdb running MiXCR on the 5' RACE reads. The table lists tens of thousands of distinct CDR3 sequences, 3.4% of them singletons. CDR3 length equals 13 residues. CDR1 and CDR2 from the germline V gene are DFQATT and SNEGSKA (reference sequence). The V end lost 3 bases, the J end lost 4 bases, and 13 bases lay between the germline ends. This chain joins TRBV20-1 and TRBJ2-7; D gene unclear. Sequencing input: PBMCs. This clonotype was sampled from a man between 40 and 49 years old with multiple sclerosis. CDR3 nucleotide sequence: TGCAGTGCTAGTGGGATGGAAGGATACGAGCAGTACTTC. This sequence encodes CSASGMEGYEQYF.